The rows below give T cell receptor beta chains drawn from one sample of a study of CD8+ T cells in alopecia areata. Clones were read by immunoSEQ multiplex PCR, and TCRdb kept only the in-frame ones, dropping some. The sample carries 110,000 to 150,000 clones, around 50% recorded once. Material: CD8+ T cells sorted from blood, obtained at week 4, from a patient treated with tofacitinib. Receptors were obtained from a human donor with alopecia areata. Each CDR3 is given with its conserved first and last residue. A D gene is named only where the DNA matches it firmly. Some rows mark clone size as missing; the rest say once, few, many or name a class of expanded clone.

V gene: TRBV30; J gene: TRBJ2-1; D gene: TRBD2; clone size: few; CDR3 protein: CAWRGTTSSYNEQFF; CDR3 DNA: TGTGCCTGGCGAGGGACTACCTCCTCCTACAATGAGCAGTTCTTC
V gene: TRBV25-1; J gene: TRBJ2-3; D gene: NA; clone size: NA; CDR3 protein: CASSESGRPQDTQYF; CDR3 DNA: TGTGCCAGCAGTGAATCGGGACGACCACAGGATACGCAGTATTTT
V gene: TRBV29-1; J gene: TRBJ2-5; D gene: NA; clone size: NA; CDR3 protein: CSVEDGRTTTQYF; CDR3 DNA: TGCAGCGTTGAAGATGGACGGACCACGACCCAGTACTTC
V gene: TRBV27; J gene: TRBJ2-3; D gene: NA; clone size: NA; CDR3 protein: CASSLERSRTDTQYF; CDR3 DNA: TGTGCCAGCAGTCTCGAGCGGAGTCGCACAGATACGCAGTATTTT
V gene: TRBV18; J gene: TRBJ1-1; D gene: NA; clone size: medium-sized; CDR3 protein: CASSPLFRVGRTEAFF; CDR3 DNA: TGTGCCAGCTCACCATTGTTCAGGGTGGGTCGGACTGAAGCTTTCTTT
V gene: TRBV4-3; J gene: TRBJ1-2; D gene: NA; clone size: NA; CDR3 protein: CASSQVLGGLYGYTF; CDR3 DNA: TGCGCCAGCAGCCAAGTCCTCGGGGGGCTATATGGCTACACCTTC
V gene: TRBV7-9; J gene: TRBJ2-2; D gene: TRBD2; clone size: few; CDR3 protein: CASSSPTGRSTGELFF; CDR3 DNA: TGTGCCAGCAGCTCCCCGACCGGGAGGAGCACCGGGGAGCTGTTTTTT
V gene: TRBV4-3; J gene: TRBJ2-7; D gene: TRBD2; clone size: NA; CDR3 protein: CASSFGGKPYEQYF; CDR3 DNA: TGCGCCAGCAGCTTCGGGGGGAAGCCCTACGAGCAGTACTTC
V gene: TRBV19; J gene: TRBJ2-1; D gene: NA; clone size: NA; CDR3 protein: CASSGASGSEQFF; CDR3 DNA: TGTGCCAGTTCTGGGGCATCGGGGTCTGAGCAGTTCTTC
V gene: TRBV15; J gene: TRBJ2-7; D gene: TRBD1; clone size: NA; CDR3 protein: CATSRLRTGAYEQYF; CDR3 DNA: TGTGCCACCAGCAGATTACGGACAGGGGCCTACGAGCAGTACTTC
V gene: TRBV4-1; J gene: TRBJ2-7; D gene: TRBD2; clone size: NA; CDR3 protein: CASSFRLAGDEQYF; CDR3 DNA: TGTGCCAGCAGCTTCCGACTAGCGGGGGACGAGCAGTACTTC
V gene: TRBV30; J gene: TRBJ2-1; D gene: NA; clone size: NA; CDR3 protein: CAWSGLDYNEQFF; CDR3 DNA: TGTGCCTGGAGCGGCCTGGACTACAATGAGCAGTTCTTC
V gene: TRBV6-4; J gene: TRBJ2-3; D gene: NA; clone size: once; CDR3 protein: CASSERDSTDTQYF; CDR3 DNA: TGTGCCAGCAGCGAACGGGACAGCACAGATACGCAGTATTTT
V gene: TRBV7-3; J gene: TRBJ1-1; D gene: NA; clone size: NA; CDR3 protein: CASSLGWNTEAFF; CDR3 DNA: TGTGCCAGCAGCTTAGGGTGGAACACTGAAGCTTTCTTT
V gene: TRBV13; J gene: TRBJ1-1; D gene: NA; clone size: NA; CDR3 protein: CASSLRQEGTEAFF; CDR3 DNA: TGTGCCAGCAGCTTACGACAGGAGGGCACTGAAGCTTTCTTT
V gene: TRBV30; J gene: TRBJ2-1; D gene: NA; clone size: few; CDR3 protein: CAWSNGHDEQFF; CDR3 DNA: TGTGCCTGGAGTAACGGGCATGATGAGCAGTTCTTC